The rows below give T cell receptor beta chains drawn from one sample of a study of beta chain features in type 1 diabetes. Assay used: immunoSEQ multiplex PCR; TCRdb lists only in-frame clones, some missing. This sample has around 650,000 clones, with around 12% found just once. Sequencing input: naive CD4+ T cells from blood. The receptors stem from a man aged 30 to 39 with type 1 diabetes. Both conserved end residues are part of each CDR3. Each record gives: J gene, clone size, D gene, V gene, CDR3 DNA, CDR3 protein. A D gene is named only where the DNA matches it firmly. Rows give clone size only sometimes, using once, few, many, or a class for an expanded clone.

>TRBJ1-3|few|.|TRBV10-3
TGTGCCATCAATCCGGGCTCGGGAGGAAACACCATATATTTT
CAINPGSGGNTIYF
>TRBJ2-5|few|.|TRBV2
TGTGCCAGCAGTTCCGGGGGAGGAGAGACCCAGTACTTC
CASSSGGGETQYF
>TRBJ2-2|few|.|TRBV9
TGTGCCAGCAGCGTAGGGAACGCGAACACCGGGGAGCTGTTTTTT
CASSVGNANTGELFF
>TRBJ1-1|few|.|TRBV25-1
TGTGCCAGCAGGGTCGACGGGAACACTGAAGCTTTCTTT
CASRVDGNTEAFF
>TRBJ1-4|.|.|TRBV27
TGTGCCAGCACACGATTGCGGCAGGGCTTTAATGAAAAACTGTTTTTT
CASTRLRQGFNEKLFF
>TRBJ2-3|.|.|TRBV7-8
TGTGCCAGCAGCCCTCGGGCCCTGCCTTTACAGTATTTT
CASSPRALPLQYF
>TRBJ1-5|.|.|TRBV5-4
TGTGCCAGCAGCTTGGGGGGGCAGTCCAATCAGCCCCAGCATTTT
CASSLGGQSNQPQHF
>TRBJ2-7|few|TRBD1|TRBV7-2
TGTGCCAGCAGCTTGGGACAGGGGATATACGAGCAGTACTTC
CASSLGQGIYEQYF
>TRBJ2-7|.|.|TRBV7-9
TGTGCCAGCAGCTTATCCGGGAGCTCCTACGAGCAGTACTTC
CASSLSGSSYEQYF
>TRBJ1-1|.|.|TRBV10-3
TGTGCCATCAGTCAGGAGAACACTGAAGCTTTCTTT
CAISQENTEAFF
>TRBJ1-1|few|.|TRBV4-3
TGCGCCAGCAGCCAAGATGCAGGACAGAACACTGAAGCTTTCTTT
CASSQDAGQNTEAFF
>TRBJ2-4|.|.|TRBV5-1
TGCGCCAGCAGCTCGGACAGCCCCACCTCGGACATTCAGTACTTC
CASSSDSPTSDIQYF
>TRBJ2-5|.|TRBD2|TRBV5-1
TGCGCCAGCAGCCTCGGGACTAGCGGGGGACAAGAGACCCAGTACTTC
CASSLGTSGGQETQYF
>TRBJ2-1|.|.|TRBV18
TGTGCCAGCTCCCCTCCCCGGACAGACTACAATGAGCAGTTCTTC
CASSPPRTDYNEQFF
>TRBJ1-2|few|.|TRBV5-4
TGTGCCAGCAGCTCGGACGGATACTATGGCTACACCTTC
CASSSDGYYGYTF
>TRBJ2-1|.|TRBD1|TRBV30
TGTGCCTTACACAGGGGGGCGTTAAATGAGCAGTTCTTC
CALHRGALNEQFF
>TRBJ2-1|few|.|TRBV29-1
TGCAGCCTCAGGACGGGATCGGATGAGCAGTTCTTC
CSLRTGSDEQFF
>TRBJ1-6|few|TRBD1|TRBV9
TGTGCCAGCAGCGTTAACAGGGGAAATTCACCCCTCCACTTT
CASSVNRGNSPLHF
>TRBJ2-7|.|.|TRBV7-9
TGTGCCAGCAGCTTTGCCTACGAGCAGTACTTC
CASSFAYEQYF
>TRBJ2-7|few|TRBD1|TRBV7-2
TGTGCCAGCAGCTCCCAGACAGGGGGTTTTTACGAGCAGTACTTC
CASSSQTGGFYEQYF
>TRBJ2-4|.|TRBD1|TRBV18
TGTGCCAGCTCACCGAACCAGGGGGCGGACATTCAGTACTTC
CASSPNQGADIQYF
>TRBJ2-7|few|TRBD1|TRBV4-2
TGTGCCAGCAGCCAAGAAGGACAGGGAACCTACGAGCAGTACTTC
CASSQEGQGTYEQYF
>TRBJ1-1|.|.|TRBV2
TGTGCCAGCAGGGAGGAATGGAACACTGAAGCTTTCTTT
CASREEWNTEAFF
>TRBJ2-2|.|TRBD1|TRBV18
TGTGCCAGCTCACCGCTGGACAGGGGGCCGACCGGGGAGCTGTTTTTT
CASSPLDRGPTGELFF
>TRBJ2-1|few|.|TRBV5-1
TGCGCCAGCAGCCGAGGGCTACAGGGAATCTACAATGAGCAGTTCTTC
CASSRGLQGIYNEQFF
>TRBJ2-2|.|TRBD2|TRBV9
TGTGCCAGCAGCGTAGCCCTAGCGGGGGGTGAAACCGGGGAGCTGTTTTTT
CASSVALAGGETGELFF
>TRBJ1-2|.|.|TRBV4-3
TGCGCCAGCAGCCAAAGGGCTAACTATGGCTACACCTTC
CASSQRANYGYTF
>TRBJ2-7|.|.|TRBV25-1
TGTGCCAGCAGCGCCCTCGGGGGCGTGCAGTACTTC
CASSALGGVQYF
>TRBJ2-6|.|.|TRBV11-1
TGTGCCAGCAGCGGGCAGTGGGGCTCTGGGGCCAACGTCCTGACTTTC
CASSGQWGSGANVLTF
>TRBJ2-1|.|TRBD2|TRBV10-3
TGTGCCATCAGTGCAGAGGCGGGGGGGCTTCAGTTCTTC
CAISAEAGGLQFF
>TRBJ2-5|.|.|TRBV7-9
TGTGCCAGCAGCTTAGATCATGGCATGGGGGCCCAGTACTTC
CASSLDHGMGAQYF
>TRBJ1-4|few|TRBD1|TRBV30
TGTGCCTGGAGTCATCTCGGAGGGGGCGAAGAAAAACTGTTTTTT
CAWSHLGGGEEKLFF
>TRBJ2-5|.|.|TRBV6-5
TGTGCCAGCAGTTACTCGGAGGAAGAGACCCAGTACTTC
CASSYSEEETQYF
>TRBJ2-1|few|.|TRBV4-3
TGCGCCAGCAGCCCTCCGGGAAGGGAACTATACAATGAGCAGTTCTTC
CASSPPGRELYNEQFF
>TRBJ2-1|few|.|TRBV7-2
TGTGCCAGCAGCTTAGCCAATGAGCAGTTCTTC
CASSLANEQFF
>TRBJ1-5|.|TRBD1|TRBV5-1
TGCGCCAGCAGCTTGGGGGACAGGGGTCAGCCCCAGCATTTT
CASSLGDRGQPQHF
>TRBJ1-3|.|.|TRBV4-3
TGCGCCAGCAGCCAATCTTCTAGAAACACCATATATTTT
CASSQSSRNTIYF
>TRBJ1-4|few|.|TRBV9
TGTGCCAGCAGCCTCGACAGTGAAAAACTGTTTTTT
CASSLDSEKLFF
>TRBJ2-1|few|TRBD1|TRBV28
TGTGCCACCCGTCCCGGGACAGGGAATTGGGAGCAGTTCTTC
CATRPGTGNWEQFF
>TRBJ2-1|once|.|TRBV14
TGTGCCAGCAGCCAAGATAGGGGGTCCTACAATGAGCAGTTCTTC
CASSQDRGSYNEQFF
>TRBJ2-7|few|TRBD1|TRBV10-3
TGTGCCATCAGGGACCCGGGACAGGGGATCGACGAGCAGTACTTC
CAIRDPGQGIDEQYF
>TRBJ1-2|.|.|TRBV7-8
TGTGCCAGCAGCTTAGTACAGGGTACCCCCCTCTATGGCTACACCTTC
CASSLVQGTPLYGYTF
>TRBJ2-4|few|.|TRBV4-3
TGCGCCAGCAGCCAAACCCTGGGGGGAAACATTCAGTACTTC
CASSQTLGGNIQYF
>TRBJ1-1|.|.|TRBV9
TGTGCCAGCAGCGCCCAATTCAACACTGAAGCTTTCTTT
CASSAQFNTEAFF
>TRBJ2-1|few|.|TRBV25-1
TGTGCCAGCGAGTCCAGGGTTAGCAATGAGCAGTTCTTC
CASESRVSNEQFF
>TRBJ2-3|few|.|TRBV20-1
TGCAGTGCTAGGGGGCTTGATACGCAGTATTTT
CSARGLDTQYF
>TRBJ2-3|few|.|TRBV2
TGTGCCAGCAGCCAGGGACAAGGAAGCACAGATACGCAGTATTTT
CASSQGQGSTDTQYF
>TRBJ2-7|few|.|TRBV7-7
TGTGCCAGCAGCTTGGGACCGAGCTCCTACGAGCAGTACTTC
CASSLGPSSYEQYF
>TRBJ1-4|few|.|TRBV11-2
TGTGCCAGCAGCTTATCGGAGGGAAAACTGTTTTTT
CASSLSEGKLFF
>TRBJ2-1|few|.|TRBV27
TGTGCCAGCAGTTTATCGGACAGTACCTACAATGAGCAGTTCTTC
CASSLSDSTYNEQFF
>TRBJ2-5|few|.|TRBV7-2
TGTGCCAGCAGCTTAGTGGGGACCCAAGAGACCCAGTACTTC
CASSLVGTQETQYF